The present entry profiles one TCR beta chain with its context. Primers for the PCR totalled 60 Vbeta and 13 Jbeta. Per the original methods: Later, an analysis found 80 million or so unique TCR beta chains, and around 12 million of these were shared. The data were produced by immunoSEQ multiplex PCR, yet TCRdb's version contains in-frame clones alone and is incomplete. V, J and clone size are those of that table, while D and trimming were read from the DNA. Of 150,000 to 200,000 clones listed, roughly 84% are singletons. These data are taken from a study of cytomegalovirus exposure and HLA in healthy donors. Overall study: Early released data had 80 million or so unique TCRs, all coming from HLA-typed donors.

CDR1 SGHTA and CDR2 FQGNSA come from the germline V gene. V shed 5 bases, J shed 0 bases, and the junction held 4 bases outside the gene matches. The length of the CDR3 is 15 residues. The chain has TRBV7-2 and TRBJ2-3, with 8 bases identical to TRBD1. The receptor's source is a man aged 18 to 29 in good health and CMV-seropositive. The sample taken for sequencing was PBMCs. The CDR3 sequence: CASSLGQASTDTQYF. As DNA, the CDR3 is TGTGCCAGCAGCCTGGGACAGGCTAGCACAGATACGCAGTATTTT.